These 4 T cell receptor beta chains originate from one sample sequenced in a study of neurological immune-mediated disorders (dated by TCRdb to the late 2010s). The method behind the library was 5' RACE. The sample was run on an Illumina HiSeq 2500. Through fastp at Q25 and MiXCR, TCRdb rebuilt clones from the public reads, retaining in-frame beta chains. Rows are combined by CDR3 protein, so each entry shows the most common genes and DNA. The sample contains approximately 20,000 distinct CDR3 sequences, roughly 2.5% of them found a single time. The top ten hold about 5.5% of the sample. Sequences were obtained from PBMCs. The origin of the receptors is a woman under 30 with multiple sclerosis.

This clonotype has at least ten counts. The conserved final phenylalanine or tryptophan is absent from the CDR3, which likely points to a read error. CDR3 loop: CASSPADTQYL. The CDR3 nucleotides read TGTGCCAGCAGCCCCGCAGATACGCAGTATCTT. The chain has TRBV9 and TRBJ2-3, with unresolved D. V was trimmed by 4 bases and J by 4 bases, leaving 4 bases between them. Germline V gene data show CDR1 as SGDLS and CDR2 as YYNGEE. The length of the CDR3 is 11 residues.

By its share, this clonotype is medium-sized. The chain combines TRBV5-1 with TRBJ2-7, with D unclear. Trimming removed 0 bases from V and 2 bases from J, with 3 bases in between. From germline, CDR1 is SGHRS and CDR2 YFSETQ. The CDR3 has 12 amino acids. The CDR3 DNA sequence: TGCGCCAGCAGCTTGGAGGCCTACGAGCAGTACTTC. Its translation is CASSLEAYEQYF.

This clonotype has a count of ten or more. The V and J genes are TRBV19 and TRBJ2-5, with D possibly being TRBD1 (6 bases). The CDR3 is made up of 15 amino acids. Germline lookup yields CDR1 LNHDA and CDR2 SQIVND (reference sequence). V lost 3 bases and J lost 4, with 15 bases in between. CDR3 in DNA: TGTGCCAGTAGTATCCCAGGGGTTGGGGCAGAGACCCAGTACTTC. This sequence encodes CASSIPGVGAETQYF.

There are many counts of this clonotype. The chain has TRBV5-1 and TRBJ1-1; D remains ambiguous. V was clipped by 0 bases and J by 3 bases, with 6 bases between them. This CDR3 is built from 13 residues. Looked up from germline, CDR1 is SGHRS and CDR2 is YFSETQ. CDR3 DNA: TGCGCCAGCAGCTTGGGGCAGGACACTGAAGCTTTCTTT. Its translation is CASSLGQDTEAFF.